The 31 T cell receptor beta chains below were found in one sample sequenced in a study of cytotoxic CD8 clonotypes in ibrutinib-treated CLL. The assay was immunoSEQ multiplex PCR, and TCRdb's table has in-frame clones only and misses some. Of around 70,000 clones in the sample, roughly 80% were seen once. The material sequenced was PBMCs, taken after 24 months of ibrutinib treatment. Every receptor here comes from a human donor with chronic lymphocytic leukemia.

This sequence joins TRBV7-3 and TRBJ2-1; no clear D. V was trimmed by 5 bases and J by 7 bases, leaving 12 bases between them. CDR1 SGHTA and CDR2 FQGTGA come from the germline V gene. The CDR3 totals 13 residues. The CDR3 DNA reads as TGTGCCAGCAGCAAGGGATGGGGAAATGAGCAGTTCTTC. It encodes CASSKGWGNEQFF.

The chain carries TRBV19 and TRBJ2-5, with 11 bases matching TRBD2. Trimming cost V 3 bases and J 4 bases; bases outside gene matches: 4. Germline-derived CDR1 and CDR2 are LNHDA and SQIVND (reference sequence). The CDR3 extends over 15 amino acids. CDR3 protein: CASSMGLAGGETQYF. The CDR3 DNA reads as TGTGCCAGTAGTATGGGTCTAGCGGGAGGAGAGACCCAGTACTTC.

The J gene is TRBJ2-5, the V gene TRBV15; perhaps TRBD2 as D (5 bases). This CDR3 is built from 16 residues. The V gene's germline CDR1 is LNHNV and CDR2 YYDKDF (reference sequence). The ends were cut back, 5 bases at V and 0 bases at J, with 16 bases in the middle. CDR3 amino acids: CATSPSGGFHQETQYF. The CDR3 DNA is TGTGCCACCAGCCCCTCTGGAGGTTTTCACCAAGAGACCCAGTACTTC. Full variable domain (remainder filled in from reference TRBV15 and TRBJ2-5): DAMVIQNPRYQVTQFGKPVTLSCSQTLNHNVMYWYQQKSSQAPKLLFHYYDKDFNNEADTPDNFQSRRPNTSFCFLDIRSPGLGDTAMYLCATSPSGGFHQETQYFGPGTRLLVL.

The chain couples TRBV30 to TRBJ1-5, with D possibly matching TRBD1 (6 bases). The CDR3 contains 15 residues. Germline V CDR1 and CDR2: GTSNPN, SVGIG (reference sequence). V dropped 2 bases and J dropped 1 base, with 12 bases sitting between them. This CDR3 is CAWSPRRGSNQPQHF. DNA for the CDR3: TGTGCCTGGAGTCCACGGAGGGGGAGCAATCAGCCCCAGCATTTT. The whole variable domain, filled in from reference TRBV30 and TRBJ1-5, reads SQTIHQWPATLVQPVGSPLSLECTVEGTSNPNLYWYRQAAGRGLQLLFYSVGIGQISSEVPQNLSASRPQDRQFILSSKKLLLSDSGFYLCAWSPRRGSNQPQHFGDGTRLSIL.

The sample holds a few counts of this clone. The chain links TRBV5-4 to TRBJ2-7; no reliable D call. In germline, CDR1 is SGHNT, CDR2 YYREEE (reference sequence). The germline V and J ends were trimmed by 2 bases and 6 bases, with 12 bases remaining between them. The CDR3 has 13 residues. The DNA for the CDR3 is TGTGCCAGCAGCTTAAACTCACATGCCGAGCAGTACTTC. Encoded protein: CASSLNSHAEQYF.

This clone was seen a single time. This chain connects TRBV7-3 to TRBJ2-1, with 9 bases lining up with TRBD1. This CDR3 spans 16 amino acids. V shed 5 bases, J shed 10 bases, and the junction held 15 bases outside the gene matches. Germline CDR1 SGHTA, CDR2 FQGTGA. CDR3 nucleotides: TGTGCCAGCAGCCGATTTCCGGGACAGGGAAAGAGAGAGCAGTTCTTC. Its translation is CASSRFPGQGKREQFF.

This rearrangement joins TRBV5-1 to TRBJ2-3; D not resolved. From germline, CDR1 is SGHRS and CDR2 YFSETQ. V was shortened by 4 bases and J by 0 bases, with 9 bases between the two germline ends. This CDR3 comprises 14 residues. The CDR3 reads CASSGGGSTDTQYF. The CDR3 DNA is TGCGCCAGCAGCGGTGGTGGGAGCACAGATACGCAGTATTTT.

The V and J genes are TRBV6-5 and TRBJ1-2; D is perhaps TRBD1 (5 bases). The CDR3 is made up of 13 amino acids. Per the germline V gene, CDR1 is MNHEY and CDR2 is SVGAGI. The V end lost 0 bases, the J end lost 8 bases, and 10 bases lay between the germline ends. CDR3 residues: CASSYSRGRGYTF. The CDR3 DNA follows: TGTGCCAGCAGTTACTCGAGGGGACGGGGCTACACCTTC.

Only a few counts were recorded for this clone. The chain couples TRBV5-1 to TRBJ1-3; D is possibly TRBD1 (6 bases). The CDR3 spans 21 residues. CDR1 SGHRS and CDR2 YFSETQ come from the germline V gene. Trimming left V 1 base short and J 1 base short, with 27 bases between. For the CDR3, the DNA is TGCGCCAGCAGCTTGTACGGGACAATCGATACTATGTCTATTTCTGGAAACACCATATATTTT. Translation gives CASSLYGTIDTMSISGNTIYF. The full variable domain, completed using reference TRBV5-1 and TRBJ1-3, is KAGVTQTPRYLIKTRGQQVTLSCSPISGHRSVSWYQQTPGQGLQFLFEYFSETQRNKGNFPGRFSGRQFSNSRSEMNVSTLELGDSALYLCASSLYGTIDTMSISGNTIYFGEGSWLTVV.

The V gene is TRBV7-2, the J gene TRBJ2-6; D may be TRBD1 or TRBD2 (5 bases each). V was trimmed by 5 bases and J by 2 bases, leaving 10 bases between them. Germline CDR1 is SGHTA and CDR2 is FQGNSA. This CDR3 is 15 amino acids long. The CDR3 region is CASSPQGPGANVLTF. CDR3 sequence (DNA): TGTGCCAGCAGCCCGCAGGGACCTGGGGCCAACGTCCTGACTTTC.

The chain links TRBV5-1 to TRBJ1-5, with D possibly being TRBD1 (5 bases). Germline V gene sequence: CDR1 SGHRS, CDR2 YFSETQ. V lost 4 bases to trimming and J lost 4 bases, with 12 bases between them. This CDR3 spans 14 amino acids. This CDR3 is CASSTGLPNQPQHF. DNA of the CDR3: TGCGCCAGCAGCACGGGACTCCCGAATCAGCCCCAGCATTTT. The full variable domain, its missing parts supplied by reference TRBV5-1 and TRBJ1-5, is KAGVTQTPRYLIKTRGQQVTLSCSPISGHRSVSWYQQTPGQGLQFLFEYFSETQRNKGNFPGRFSGRQFSNSRSEMNVSTLELGDSALYLCASSTGLPNQPQHFGDGTRLSIL.

V is TRBV5-1 and J is TRBJ2-3; 13 nucleotides align to TRBD2. There are 15 residues in the CDR3. Germline-derived CDR1 and CDR2 are SGHRS and YFSETQ. V gave up 2 bases and J gave up 4 bases; unmatched junction bases: 1. The CDR3 loop is CASSFGLAGADTQYF. Written as DNA, the CDR3 is TGCGCCAGCAGCTTCGGACTAGCGGGGGCAGATACGCAGTATTTT.

V and J are TRBV10-1 and TRBJ2-7, with D perhaps given as TRBD1 or TRBD2 (5 bases each). The CDR3 length is 13 residues. Germline CDR1 is WNHNN and CDR2 is SYGVQD (reference sequence). Deletions cut 11 bases from V and 4 bases from J, with 18 bases between. CDR3 residues: CASSRGERYEQYF. DNA for the CDR3: TGCGCCTCCTCCCGAGGGGAGCGGTACGAGCAGTACTTC.

This chain links TRBV7-2 with TRBJ2-3; tentative D call: TRBD2 (6 bases). The CDR3 is 15 residues long. V lost 5 bases to trimming and J lost 0 bases, with 12 bases between them. Germline V lookup: CDR1 SGHTA, CDR2 FQGNSA. CDR3 amino acids: CASSRAGASTDTQYF. The CDR3 DNA reads TGTGCCAGCAGCCGAGCGGGCGCTAGCACAGATACGCAGTATTTT.

V is TRBV5-4 and J is TRBJ2-7; D is uncertain. With 0 bases removed from V and 4 bases from J, the gap between germline ends came to 11 bases. Per the germline V gene, CDR1 is SGHNT and CDR2 is YYREEE (reference sequence). This CDR3 is built from 14 residues. The CDR3 region has the DNA TGTGCCAGCAGCTTGGGCCTCACGGAGTACGAGCAGTACTTC. Its protein product is CASSLGLTEYEQYF.

This chain links TRBV7-6 with TRBJ1-6; the D is unclear. The CDR3 is 13 amino acids. From germline, CDR1 is SGHVS and CDR2 FNYEAQ. V lost 4 bases and J lost 6, with 7 bases in between. The CDR3 protein is CASSSVPNSPLHF. The CDR3 nucleotides read TGTGCCAGCAGCTCCGTTCCTAATTCACCCCTCCACTTT.

The genes are TRBV14 and TRBJ2-1, with D unresolved. Germline V lookup: CDR1 SGHDN, CDR2 FVKESK. Between the trimmed V and J ends, which lost 4 bases and 0 bases, there was a span of 10 bases. This CDR3 is 15 amino acids long. The CDR3 nucleotides are TGTGCCAGCAGCCTGAGATTTAGCTCCTACAATGAGCAGTTCTTC. Translation: CASSLRFSSYNEQFF.

This clone is medium-sized by share. The gene calls are TRBV29-1 and TRBJ2-1; 8 bases fit TRBD2. This CDR3 has 15 amino acids. The germline CDR1 and CDR2 sequences are SQVTM and ANQGSEA. V lost 6 bases, J lost 0 bases, and 7 bases stayed unmatched. CDR3 DNA sequence: TGCAGCGTCGGGTCGGCGGGAGGCTCCTACAATGAGCAGTTCTTC. Translation gives CSVGSAGGSYNEQFF.

V usage is TRBV19 and J usage is TRBJ2-3, with a tentative D call TRBD2 (6 bases). Germline CDR1 is LNHDA and CDR2 is SQIVND (reference sequence). This CDR3 is 14 amino acids long. V lost 4 bases to trimming and J lost 6 bases, with 14 bases between them. The CDR3 DNA is TGTGCCAGTAGTACACGGACTGGGGGGGATACGCAGTATTTT. It codes for CASSTRTGGDTQYF.

This chain uses TRBV12-5 with TRBJ1-2; D unclear. V was shortened by 0 bases and J by 4 bases, with 12 bases between the two germline ends. CDR3 size: 15 residues. The V gene's germline CDR1 is LGHNT and CDR2 FRNRAP. This CDR3 reads CASGLVTDGTYGYTF. Here the CDR3 DNA reads TGTGCTAGTGGTTTGGTAACGGACGGTACCTATGGCTACACCTTC. Full variable domain (rest looked up from reference TRBV12-5 and TRBJ1-2): DARVTQTPRHKVTEMGQEVTMRCQPILGHNTVFWYRQTMMQGLELLAYFRNRAPLDDSGMPKDRFSAEMPDATLATLKIQPSEPRDSAVYFCASGLVTDGTYGYTFGSGTRLTVV.

The gene calls are TRBV5-4 and TRBJ2-7, with unresolved D. Between the trimmed V and J ends, which lost 0 bases and 6 bases, there was a span of 13 bases. This CDR3 has 14 residues. CDR1 is SGHNT and CDR2 is YYREEE in the germline V gene (reference sequence). The CDR3 protein is CASSLEVVGSEQYF. The CDR3 DNA follows: TGTGCCAGCAGCTTGGAAGTGGTGGGTAGCGAGCAGTACTTC. Supplemented by reference TRBV5-4 and TRBJ2-7, the full variable domain reads ETGVTQSPTHLIKTRGQQVTLRCSSQSGHNTVSWYQQALGQGPQFIFQYYREEENGRGNFPPRFSGLQFPNYSSELNVNALELDDSALYLCASSLEVVGSEQYFGPGTRLTVT.

The chain couples TRBV30 to TRBJ2-7; 11 bases fit TRBD2. Germline V lookup: CDR1 GTSNPN, CDR2 SVGIG (reference sequence). Losses at the gene ends were 0 bases for V and 3 bases for J; bases not matched to a gene: 16. The CDR3 runs 19 residues. The CDR3 reads CAWSVRQLAGGAVVYEQYF. CDR3 sequence (DNA): TGTGCCTGGAGTGTGCGACAGCTAGCGGGAGGTGCCGTCGTCTACGAGCAGTACTTC.

The gene calls are TRBV30 and TRBJ2-4; D not certain. Trimming stripped 0 bases from V and 0 bases from J, with 6 bases between. This CDR3 has 14 residues. CDR1 and CDR2 (germline): GTSNPN, SVGIG (reference sequence). The chain's CDR3 is CAWSVLLAKNIQYF. DNA for the CDR3: TGTGCCTGGAGTGTACTACTAGCCAAAAACATTCAGTACTTC.

This chain links TRBV30 with TRBJ2-7; unclear D gene. The CDR3 has 11 amino acids. Germline lookup yields CDR1 GTSNPN and CDR2 SVGIG (reference sequence). V was shortened by 5 bases and J by 5 bases, with 10 bases between the two germline ends. The DNA of the CDR3 is TGTGCCTGGGCCCAAGCCCACGAGCAGTACTTC. Encoded protein: CAWAQAHEQYF.

CDR3 nucleotide sequence: TGCGCCAGCAGTGCCTCCTACGAGCAGTACTTC. Amino acids: CASSASYEQYF. The chain has TRBV10-1 and TRBJ2-7; no reliable D call. The CDR3 sequence is 11 residues long. Germline CDR1 reads WNHNN; CDR2 reads SYGVQD (reference sequence). V shed 4 bases and J shed 0 bases, with 1 base lying between them.

The chain recombines TRBV19 with TRBJ2-1; TRBD2 matches 12 bases. The CDR3 contains 17 residues. Germline trimming cut 4 bases from V and 6 bases from J; bases unmatched to any gene: 10. Germline V gives CDR1 LNHDA, CDR2 SQIVND (reference sequence). CDR3 coding DNA: TGTGCCAGTAGTAGGACTAGCGGGGTACGCGGCGGCAATGAGCAGTTCTTC. Its protein product is CASSRTSGVRGGNEQFF. The variable domain in full, completed from reference TRBV19 and TRBJ2-1, reads DGGITQSPKYLFRKEGQNVTLSCEQNLNHDAMYWYRQDPGQGLRLIYYSQIVNDFQKGDIAEGYSVSREKKESFPLTVTSAQKNPTAFYLCASSRTSGVRGGNEQFFGPGTRLTVL.

The V call is TRBV6-4, the J call TRBJ2-1, with TRBD1 matching 9 bases. This CDR3 has 16 residues. Trimming cost V 5 bases and J 4 bases; bases outside gene matches: 9. CDR1 MRHNA and CDR2 SNTAGT come from the germline V gene. The CDR3 sequence: CASSLTGTGRYNEQFF. CDR3 DNA: TGTGCCAGCAGTCTAACCGGGACAGGGAGGTACAATGAGCAGTTCTTC.

The V and J genes are TRBV5-1 and TRBJ2-7, with 12 bases identical to TRBD1. Germline V gene sequence: CDR1 SGHRS, CDR2 YFSETQ. CDR3 size: 14 residues. V trimming: 0 bases; J trimming: 7 bases; junction bases outside the gene matches: 2. The CDR3 protein is CASSLGDRGREQYF. CDR3 DNA sequence: TGCGCCAGCAGCTTGGGGGACAGGGGGCGGGAGCAGTACTTC.

The table lists this clone with many counts. The genes are TRBV7-9 and TRBJ2-2; D not resolved. The CDR3 length is 15 residues. The V gene lost 1 base and the J gene lost 7 bases, with 13 bases spanning the gap. Germline V CDR1 and CDR2: SEHNR, FQNEAQ (reference sequence). The CDR3 nucleotides read TGTGCCAGCAGCTTAGTATTGCCAGTGGGCGGGGAGCTGTTTTTT. Translation gives CASSLVLPVGGELFF.

This clone was seen a single time. This chain links TRBV4-1 with TRBJ2-3, with D tentatively TRBD2 (5 bases). V dropped 0 bases and J dropped 5 bases, with 12 bases sitting between them. Germline V CDR1 and CDR2: MGHRA, YSYEKL. The CDR3 runs 15 residues. CDR3 DNA sequence: TGCGCCAGCAGCCAAGAAGCCGGAGGTGTAGATACGCAGTATTTT. It encodes CASSQEAGGVDTQYF.

The gene calls are TRBV5-1 and TRBJ2-1; D perhaps matches TRBD2 (6 bases). The CDR3 runs 15 residues. Germline CDR1 is SGHRS and CDR2 is YFSETQ. The V and J ends lost 4 bases and 5 bases respectively, with 16 bases between them. The CDR3 region is CASSAPGLANNEQFF. The CDR3 DNA sequence: TGCGCCAGCAGCGCCCCGGGACTTGCCAACAATGAGCAGTTCTTC.